This T cell receptor beta chain was recovered during a study of vaccination and CD4 T cells after COVID-19. Study-wide background: Once diagnosed, patients had post-COVID samples drawn a median approximately 99 days later (range 35 to 161). Study findings and constraints: Clonotypes reactive to SARS-CoV-2 had a median that went up from approximately 21 to 40, but not significantly.

A remark on this clonotype: What it recognizes is unknown.

Treatment denoted: roughly 10-day PBMC culture with coronavirus spike peptide pools or control peptides (ViraFEST assay). At the Johns Hopkins FTIC core, DNA taken from cultured CD4+ T cells was sequenced by way of the Oncomine TCR Beta short-read assay. Genomic DNA was isolated from CD4+ T cells that had been cultured. From the PCR reads, TCRdb called clonotypes with MiXCR, one entry per CDR3 protein. This table holds 8,000 to 10,000 distinct CDR3 sequences, around 37% found once. V was clipped by 6 bases and J by 5 bases, with 10 bases between them. Germline V gene sequence: CDR1 DFQATT, CDR2 SNEGSKA (reference sequence). CDR3 size: 11 residues.

The sequenced sample consisted of CD4+ T cells from blood, cultured in vitro. This sequence originates from a human donor who had recovered from COVID-19. The chain employs TRBV20-1 and TRBJ2-5; no clear D gene. CDR3 coding DNA: TGCAGTGCCTTCTGGATTGAGACCCAGTACTTC. It codes for CSAFWIETQYF.